Here is one T cell receptor beta chain with its context. Antigen specificity is unknown. The length of the CDR3 is 15 residues. Germline values: CDR1 SGHTA, CDR2 FQGNSA. V lost 2 bases, J lost 0 bases, and 8 bases lay in between. The data belong to a study of post-analysis software for immune sequencing data. Study conclusions and caveats: A few TRBV segments appeared more often in patients than in controls, and TRBV5-6, TRBV5-1 and TRBV20-1 were among these.

Unique molecular identifiers featured in each of the TCR beta cDNA libraries. TCRdb called the PCR reads again in MiXCR, with one record for every CDR3 protein. The table shows more than 450,000 distinct CDR3 sequences, with roughly 46% occurring only once. This chain uses TRBV7-2 with TRBJ1-3; D not certain. The sequence was obtained from a girl under 18 with multiple sclerosis. The sequencing input was blood. CDR3 nucleotides: TGTGCCAGCAGCTTATCGAGACTCTCTGGAAACACCATATATTTT. As protein: CASSLSRLSGNTIYF.